Here is one T cell receptor (beta chain) with its context. This clone was seen a single time. Its antigen is unknown. Within one base of it there is no much larger clone, and no base qualities were kept. The data belong to a study of shared clonotypes between healthy human individuals (dated by TCRdb to the early 2020s). With respect to the entire study: The cohort comprised a couple of women and a few men aged 18 to 49 years. For each donor, CD4 naive and CD4 memory were each run on three plates, CD8 naive on two plates, and CD8 memory on one plate. To estimate repertoire size and how much clonotype sharing occurs between individuals, the study deeply sequenced the blood TCR repertoires of five healthy adults. To increase sequencing depth and limit assay-specific biases, different laboratories used diverse techniques to prepare libraries and sequence TCR repertoires. Per donor, leukapheresis produced somewhere between about 0.94 and 9 billion PBMCs.

Using the deep immunoSEQ assay, TCR CDR3 regions were amplified from genomic DNA by multiplex PCR. Genomic DNA extracted from each cell subset was distributed evenly over all wells of several immunoSEQ 96-well plates, and each plate served as one replicate. For sorted subsets, each replicate PCR was loaded with about 200 ng genomic DNA, equivalent to about 30,000 T cell genomes. The purified libraries were quantified using a Qubit 3.0 fluorometer, sized with a Bioanalyzer 2100, and then quantified again using the KAPA Library Quantification kit. Each immunoSEQ 96-well plate was sequenced on its own single-read 150-cycle Illumina NextSeq 550 flow cell. On the authors' methods: The immunoSEQ output contained only junctional sequences without quality scores, so filtering could not match that applied to full-length reads. To assign V/J genes and CDR3, sequences were annotated against IMGT germline references using PyIR, a Python wrapper for IgBLAST v1.9. Reads with weak V/J assignments (E-value above 1e-6), missing CDR3, stop codons, out-of-frame junctions, or ambiguous translated residues were removed. A V3J clonotype was defined by an identical inferred V gene, J gene, and CDR3 amino acid sequence. Percentage overlap between repertoires was computed as shared unique clonotypes divided by the size of the smaller repertoire. Repertoire richness was assessed with RTK rarefaction, the Chao1 estimator, and Recon v2.1 estimates of unobserved clonotypes. For all TCRbeta clonotypes obtained by the gDNA method from several donors, generation probabilities were computed with OLGA. As stored in TCRdb, this immuneACCESS dataset retains in-frame rearrangements with V and J assigned. A fraction of the clones does not appear; measured against another copy, unresolved V genes explain less than half of the discrepancy, and the remainder lacks a known reason. V and J calls and clone size are copied from that table; D and trimming were computed from the DNA. A total of over 2,000,000 clones appear in this sample, roughly 95% of them only once. Approximately 1.6% of the sample is held by the ten biggest clonotypes.

CD8 naive samples were CD45RO-negative cells positively selected for CCR7, giving a CD45RA+CCR7+ population that excluded TemRA cells. Healthy HIV-negative adults with no recently reported acute infections or vaccinations were included as donors. Only Caucasian adults living in Nashville, Tennessee, USA were represented among the donors. After blood collection by leukapheresis, PBMCs were isolated using Ficoll-Histopaque density gradient centrifugation and then cryopreserved in the vapor phase of liquid nitrogen. Purity and quantity of every magnetically sorted T cell population were checked by analytical flow cytometry. Genomic DNA was isolated from every sorted fraction and measured by UV absorbance on a Nanodrop 2000c. Beyond this particular receptor, the publication reports: Even with the large sequencing depth, rarefaction of the sorted-subset datasets indicated that sequencing was incomplete. Across a few donors, about 5% of naive CD4, 3% to 3.5% of naive CD8, 2% to 2.5% of memory CD4, and roughly 0.41% of memory CD8 clonotypes were shared. Sampling was limited to blood, and TCR repertoires in tissue likely differ from TCR repertoires in blood. The small number of donors limited the genetic and exposure-history diversity represented. Compared with non-shared clonotypes, clonotypes shared by all four sorted-subset donors had higher generation probabilities. Pairwise subsampling led to the expectation that sequencing depth would affect the degree of clonotype sharing among donors. Estimated clonotype richness was generally larger for naive than for memory subsets.

The material sequenced was naive CD8+ T cells from PBMCs. The sample's cell subset or site label, in plain terms: CD45RA+CCR7+. This TCR was sampled from a young man in good health. Some clones in this sample may be carry-over from other donors' samples.

The DNA sequence is TGTGCCAGTAGTATAGGAGGAGAGGCGGGAGGAGAGACCCAGTACTTC. This encodes CASSIGGEAGGETQYF. The rearranged segments are TRBV19 and TRBJ2-5; 8 central bases correspond to TRBD2. V is pruned by 1 base and J by 4 bases, leaving 8 bases of the junction without a gene match. The CDR3, cysteine through phenylalanine, is 16 amino acids long. Just CDR3 DNA is preserved here, 48 bases in frame from base 1. CDR1 and CDR2 are read off the germline V gene (reference sequence) as LNHDA and SQIVND.